The present TCR beta chain was sequenced within a study of cytomegalovirus exposure and HLA in healthy donors. PCR used 60 Vbeta primers and 13 Jbeta primers. Libraries were prepared by immunoSEQ multiplex PCR; TCRdb keeps only in-frame clonotypes and omits some of them. The sample holds more than 95,000 clones, roughly 74% seen once. Germline CDR1 and CDR2: SGDLS and YYNGEE. There are 15 residues in the CDR3. Trimming cost V 3 bases and J 6 bases; bases outside gene matches: 6. V is TRBV9 and J is TRBJ1-2; 12 nucleotides align to TRBD1. This TCR was sampled from a man aged 40-49 years in good health and CMV-seronegative. The sequencing sample was made of PBMCs. The CDR3 DNA reads TGTGCCAGCAGCGCCGGGACAGGGGGCTTCAATGGCTACACCTTC. Translation: CASSAGTGGFNGYTF.